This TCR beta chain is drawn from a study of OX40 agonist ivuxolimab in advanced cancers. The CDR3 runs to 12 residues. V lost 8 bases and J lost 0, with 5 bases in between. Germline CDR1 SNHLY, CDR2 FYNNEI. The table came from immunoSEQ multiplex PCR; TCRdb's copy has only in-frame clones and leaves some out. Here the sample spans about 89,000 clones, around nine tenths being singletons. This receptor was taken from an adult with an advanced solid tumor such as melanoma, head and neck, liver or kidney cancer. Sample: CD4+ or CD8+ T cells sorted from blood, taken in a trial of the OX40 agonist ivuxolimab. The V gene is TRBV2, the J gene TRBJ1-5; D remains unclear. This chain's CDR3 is CASGVSNQPQHF. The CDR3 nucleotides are TGTGCCAGCGGAGTTAGCAATCAGCCCCAGCATTTT. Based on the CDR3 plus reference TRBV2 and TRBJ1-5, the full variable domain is EPEVTQTPSHQVTQMGQEVILRCVPISNHLYFYWYRQILGQKVEFLVSFYNNEISEKSEIFDDQFSVERPDGSNFTLKIRSTKLEDSAMYFCASGVSNQPQHFGDGTRLSIL.